A single sample is the source of the 17 T cell receptor beta chains below, sequenced in a study of cytomegalovirus exposure and HLA in healthy donors. Repertoires were generated with immunoSEQ multiplex PCR, while TCRdb's copy carries only in-frame clones and drops some. In the table there are roughly 50,000 clones, 90% to 95% of which are singletons. The sequenced material came from PBMCs. The receptor source for this set is a woman between 18 and 30 years old in good health and CMV-seropositive.

The chain joins TRBV2 to TRBJ1-6; maybe TRBD1 (5 bases). Germline V gene sequence: CDR1 SNHLY, CDR2 FYNNEI. The CDR3 totals 13 residues. Trimming took off 8 bases at V and 10 bases at J, with 15 bases between the two ends. The CDR3 nucleotides read TGTGCCAGCCGACAGTTAGGGGAATCACCCCTCCACTTT. It is translated as CASRQLGESPLHF.

This clone has just one count. J is TRBJ1-2 and V is TRBV4-2, with D possibly matching TRBD1 (5 bases). The CDR3 is 15 amino acids. Germline V gene sequence: CDR1 LGHNA, CDR2 YNFKEQ. V gave up 0 bases and J gave up 4 bases, with 12 bases separating them. This CDR3 is CASSQDSDRVYGYTF. The CDR3 nucleotides read TGTGCCAGCAGCCAAGATAGTGACAGAGTCTATGGCTACACCTTC.

The chain carries TRBV10-1 and TRBJ2-3; D remains unclear. Germline CDR1 and CDR2: WNHNN and SYGVQD (reference sequence). The CDR3 runs 13 residues. Trimming shortened V by 4 bases and J by 3 bases, and 8 bases separated the two germline ends. This CDR3 is CASSAFETDTQYF. In DNA form, the CDR3 reads TGCGCCAGCAGTGCCTTTGAGACAGATACGCAGTATTTT.

V is TRBV4-1 and J is TRBJ1-2; 9 nucleotides agree with TRBD1. The V segment lost 0 bases and the J segment 8 bases; nucleotides outside the gene matches: 19. The V gene's germline CDR1 is MGHRA and CDR2 YSYEKL. The CDR3 runs 19 residues. The CDR3 region has the DNA TGCGCCAGCAGCCAAGATCTCCCGGGACAGGGTCGGCCGGTGAGGGGCTACACCTTC. It translates to CASSQDLPGQGRPVRGYTF.

The J gene is TRBJ2-2, the V gene TRBV6-5, with TRBD1 matching over 7 bases. Germline V gene data show CDR1 as MNHEY and CDR2 as SVGAGI. This CDR3 contains 16 residues. Unmatched junction bases numbered 4, after V lost 2 bases and J lost 1 base. The CDR3 DNA sequence: TGTGCCAGCAGTTACCGGACAGGCTGGAACACCGGGGAGCTGTTTTTT. Translated: CASSYRTGWNTGELFF.

The chain couples TRBV21-1 to TRBJ1-2; TRBD1, the table's D call, lacks a check against the DNA. TRBV21-1 is a pseudogene segment. The CDR3 has 15 amino acids. CDR3 in DNA: TGTGCCAGCAGCAAAAGGGGGGACAGTTTCTATGGCTACACCTTC. It is translated as CASSKRGDSFYGYTF.

The genes are TRBV18 and TRBJ1-4, with TRBD1 matching over 9 bases. V shed 3 bases and J 2 bases; nucleotides not matched to a gene: 7. This CDR3 has 17 residues. CDR1 is KGHSH, CDR2 LQKENI, per germline. The CDR3 nucleotides read TGTGCCAGCTCACCGACGGGACAGGGCCCGACTAATGAAAAACTGTTTTTT. It specifies CASSPTGQGPTNEKLFF.

V is TRBV14 and J is TRBJ2-2; 11 bases fit TRBD2. V gave up 0 bases and J gave up 0 bases; unmatched junction bases: 9. CDR3 length equals 20 residues. Germline V gene sequence: CDR1 SGHDN, CDR2 FVKESK. CDR3 DNA sequence: TGTGCCAGCAGCCAAGATATTTGGGCTAGCGGGGGGCCGAACACCGGGGAGCTGTTTTTT. This translates into CASSQDIWASGGPNTGELFF.

The CDR3, as DNA: TGTGCCACCAGCAGAGGTGGCGGACAGATTGATCAGCCCCAGCATTTT. Translating gives CATSRGGGQIDQPQHF. V usage is TRBV15 and J usage is TRBJ1-5; TRBD1 might be the D (6 bases). Germline values: CDR1 LNHNV, CDR2 YYDKDF (reference sequence). The V gene lost 1 base and the J gene lost 5 bases, with 15 bases spanning the gap. The CDR3 covers 16 residues.

The chain joins TRBV28 to TRBJ2-2, with TRBD2 as a possible D gene (7 bases). Per germline, CDR1 MDHEN and CDR2 SYDVKM. With 7 bases removed from V and 3 bases from J, the gap between germline ends came to 12 bases. The CDR3 has 14 amino acids. CDR3 nucleotides: TGTGCCAGCATTAGAGGGGGGGACACCGGGGAGCTGTTTTTT. Its protein is CASIRGGDTGELFF.

V is TRBV19 and J is TRBJ2-3; 8 nucleotides line up with TRBD2. V dropped 9 bases and J dropped 3; count of bases not matched to a gene: 11. The CDR3 is made up of 15 amino acids. Per germline, CDR1 LNHDA and CDR2 SQIVND (reference sequence). The CDR3: CASTLGAGGTDTQYF. CDR3 in DNA: TGTGCCAGCACCCTGGGGGCGGGGGGAACAGATACGCAGTATTTT.

The V call is TRBV9, the J call TRBJ2-1; D gene unclear. Between the trimmed V and J ends, which lost 0 bases and 3 bases, there was a span of 13 bases. Germline lookup yields CDR1 SGDLS and CDR2 YYNGEE. There are 16 residues in the CDR3. This chain's CDR3 is CASSVAPETLYNEQFF. In nucleotides, the CDR3 is TGTGCCAGCAGCGTAGCCCCAGAAACCCTCTACAATGAGCAGTTCTTC.

V and J are TRBV5-4 and TRBJ1-5, with D perhaps matching TRBD1 (5 bases). Deletions cut 4 bases from V and 7 bases from J, with 21 bases between. Germline CDR1 and CDR2: SGHNT and YYREEE (reference sequence). The CDR3 has 16 residues. CDR3 protein: CASSHGTGRGWQPQHF. In DNA, the CDR3 is TGTGCCAGCAGCCACGGAACAGGTCGCGGTTGGCAGCCCCAGCATTTT.

This chain's CDR3 is CASSPSTGSGPQHF. CDR3 in DNA: TGTGCCAGCAGCCCCTCGACAGGAAGCGGGCCCCAGCATTTT. V gene TRBV7-2 combines with J gene TRBJ1-5; D may be TRBD1 (6 bases). This CDR3 spans 14 amino acids. V lost 5 bases, J lost 9 bases, and 17 bases lay in between. Germline-derived CDR1 and CDR2 are SGHTA and FQGNSA. Complete variable domain (other parts from reference TRBV7-2 and TRBJ1-5): GAGVSQSPSNKVTEKGKDVELRCDPISGHTALYWYRQSLGQGLEFLIYFQGNSAPDKSGLPSDRFSAERTGGSVSTLTIQRTQQEDSAVYLCASSPSTGSGPQHFGDGTRLSIL.

The chain couples TRBV2 to TRBJ1-1; no reliable D call. V lost 5 bases to trimming and J lost 0 bases, with 10 bases between them. This CDR3 is built from 14 residues. Germline assignment: CDR1 SNHLY and CDR2 FYNNEI. As DNA, the CDR3 is TGTGCCAGCAGTACAAACACAGTGAACACTGAAGCTTTCTTT. Its translation is CASSTNTVNTEAFF.

The rearrangement uses TRBV9 and TRBJ1-3, with TRBD1 as a possible D gene (5 bases). The V gene lost 4 bases and the J gene lost 1 base, with 12 bases spanning the gap. The CDR3 extends over 15 amino acids. Germline assignment: CDR1 SGDLS and CDR2 YYNGEE. CDR3 DNA: TGTGCCAGCAGCCCTGCCGGGGGGTCTGGAAACACCATATATTTT. Its protein is CASSPAGGSGNTIYF.

This rearrangement joins TRBV6-5 to TRBJ2-5; the D gene is possibly TRBD1 (6 bases). This CDR3 region has 14 residues. V was clipped by 0 bases and J by 7 bases, with 12 bases between them. The germline CDR1 and CDR2 sequences are MNHEY and SVGAGI. The CDR3 DNA sequence: TGTGCCAGCAGTTACTCACAGGGTTATAGGACCCAGTACTTC. It specifies CASSYSQGYRTQYF.